This T cell receptor (beta chain) was observed in a study of control samples from healthy donors and cancer patients. Some clones are missing from TCRdb's copy, which holds only in-frame ones; the method was immunoSEQ multiplex PCR. The table has about 150,000 clones, over 90% seen once; the top ten hold 2% to 2.5%. The CDR3 length is 15 residues. Germline CDR1 is SGHRS and CDR2 is YFSETQ. With V trimmed by 0 bases and J by 0 bases, 1 base remained unmatched. This clone was observed once. The source material was blood. This TCR was sampled from a man aged 50 or older in good health. The chain has TRBV5-1 and TRBJ1-2, with 8 positions matching TRBD1. The CDR3 protein is CASSLGTGTNYGYTF. CDR3 in DNA: TGCGCCAGCAGCTTGGGGACAGGGACTAACTATGGCTACACCTTC. The variable domain in full, completed from reference TRBV5-1 and TRBJ1-2, reads KAGVTQTPRYLIKTRGQQVTLSCSPISGHRSVSWYQQTPGQGLQFLFEYFSETQRNKGNFPGRFSGRQFSNSRSEMNVSTLELGDSALYLCASSLGTGTNYGYTFGSGTRLTVV.